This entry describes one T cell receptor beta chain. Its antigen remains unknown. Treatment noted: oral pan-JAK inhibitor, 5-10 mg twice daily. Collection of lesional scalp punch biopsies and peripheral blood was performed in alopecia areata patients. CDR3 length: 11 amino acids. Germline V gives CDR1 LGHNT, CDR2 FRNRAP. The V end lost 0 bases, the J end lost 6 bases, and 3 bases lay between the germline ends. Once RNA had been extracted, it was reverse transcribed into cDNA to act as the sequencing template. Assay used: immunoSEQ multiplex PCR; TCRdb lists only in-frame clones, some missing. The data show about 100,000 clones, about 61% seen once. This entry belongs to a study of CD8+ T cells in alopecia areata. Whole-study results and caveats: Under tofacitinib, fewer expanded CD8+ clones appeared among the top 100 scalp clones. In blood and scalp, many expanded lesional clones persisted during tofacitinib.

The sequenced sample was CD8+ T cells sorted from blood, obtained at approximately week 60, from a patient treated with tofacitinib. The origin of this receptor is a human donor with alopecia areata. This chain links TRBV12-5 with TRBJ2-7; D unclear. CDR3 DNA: TGTGCTAGTGGTTTGGTATCCGAGCAGTACTTC. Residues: CASGLVSEQYF.